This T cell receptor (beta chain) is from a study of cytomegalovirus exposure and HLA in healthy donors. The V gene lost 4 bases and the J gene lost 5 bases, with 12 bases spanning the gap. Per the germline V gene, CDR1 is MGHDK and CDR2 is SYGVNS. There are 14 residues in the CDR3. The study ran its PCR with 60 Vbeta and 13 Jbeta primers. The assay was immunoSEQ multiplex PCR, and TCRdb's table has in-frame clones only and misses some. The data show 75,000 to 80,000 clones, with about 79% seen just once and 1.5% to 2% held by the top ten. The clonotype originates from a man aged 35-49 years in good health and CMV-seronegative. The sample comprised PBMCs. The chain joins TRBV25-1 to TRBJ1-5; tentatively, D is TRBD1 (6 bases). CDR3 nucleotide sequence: TGTGCCAGCAGTGCCTATGGGACACATCAGCCCCAGCATTTT. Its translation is CASSAYGTHQPQHF.